This T cell receptor (beta chain) was profiled in a study of T cells in women clearing cervical HPV infection. Regarding the study as a whole: Associations may precede or follow infection; HPV-specific or memory T cells were not isolated.

About this clone: Its target is not known.

The data were produced by immunoSEQ multiplex PCR, yet TCRdb's version contains in-frame clones alone and is incomplete. This repertoire comprises around 33,000 clones; its ten largest clones make up about 18%. The TCR was taken from a woman aged 18 to 75 with a cervical HPV16 infection that either progressed to CIN3+ or cleared (not recorded which). Sequencing was done on a sample of blood buffy coat.

The CDR3 DNA, read in part, is TGTGCCAGCAGTTTGACTAGCGGGAGCACAGATACG. It translates to CASSLTSGSTDT. The whole CDR3 reads CASSLTSGSTDTQYF. The chain couples TRBV6-2 or TRBV6-3 to TRBJ2-3, with TRBD2 matching over 10 bases. The read comes to an end 3 residues before the CDR3 does, leaving the germline J gene to fill in the end. Trimming took 4 bases from V and 0 from J; bases not matched to a gene: 1. Germline assignment: CDR1 MNHEY and CDR2 SVGEGT. The CDR3 spans 15 residues.